This is a list of T cell receptor beta chains from one sample in a study of blood T cells in healthy people across ages. A single record per CDR3 protein comes from TCRdb applying MiXCR to the 5' RACE reads. The repertoire holds hundreds of thousands of distinct CDR3 sequences, with around three fifths as singletons. What was sequenced was blood. These TCRs come from a man in his forties or fifties in good health. Both conserved end residues are trimmed from each CDR3. Expanded clones get a size class; other rows say once, few or many, or leave the size out.

abundance: NA; v_gene: TRBV3-1; CDR3aa: ASSHRTVRTGGYT
abundance: NA; v_gene: TRBV4-1; CDR3aa: ASGPLAGGPYEQF
abundance: NA; v_gene: TRBV6-6; CDR3aa: ASTLGGALNQPQH
abundance: few; v_gene: TRBV4-1; CDR3aa: ASSQEFPQGREETQY
abundance: NA; v_gene: TRBV25-1; CDR3aa: ASSKDSGRETQY
abundance: few; v_gene: TRBV28; CDR3aa: ASIVGDRDRVYGYT
abundance: NA; v_gene: TRBV4-1; CDR3aa: ASSPGTGLLETQY
abundance: NA; v_gene: TRBV7-3; CDR3aa: ASSSDGRGAF
abundance: NA; v_gene: TRBV29-1; CDR3aa: SVPSTGQETQY
abundance: NA; v_gene: TRBV5-6; CDR3aa: ASSLAGTNNEQF
abundance: NA; v_gene: TRBV13; CDR3aa: ASSPGQGLHEKLF
abundance: NA; v_gene: TRBV2; CDR3aa: ASNEDTYSYEQY
abundance: NA; v_gene: TRBV18; CDR3aa: ASSRYEAKNIQY
abundance: NA; v_gene: TRBV6-2/TRBV6-3; CDR3aa: ASSYPGTQGTVYGYT
abundance: few; v_gene: TRBV29-1; CDR3aa: SVDGGANVLT
abundance: NA; v_gene: TRBV28; CDR3aa: ASTRQAHHNEQF
abundance: many; v_gene: TRBV12-3/TRBV12-4; CDR3aa: ASSHPSGQETQY
abundance: NA; v_gene: TRBV6-5; CDR3aa: ASSRPNSLNREQF
abundance: NA; v_gene: TRBV20-1; CDR3aa: SASTTSGKYEQY
abundance: NA; v_gene: TRBV9; CDR3aa: ASSAIQGAWGETQY
abundance: NA; v_gene: TRBV4-1; CDR3aa: ASSLIDTGNQPQH
abundance: NA; v_gene: TRBV6-2/TRBV6-3; CDR3aa: ASESGSNEQF